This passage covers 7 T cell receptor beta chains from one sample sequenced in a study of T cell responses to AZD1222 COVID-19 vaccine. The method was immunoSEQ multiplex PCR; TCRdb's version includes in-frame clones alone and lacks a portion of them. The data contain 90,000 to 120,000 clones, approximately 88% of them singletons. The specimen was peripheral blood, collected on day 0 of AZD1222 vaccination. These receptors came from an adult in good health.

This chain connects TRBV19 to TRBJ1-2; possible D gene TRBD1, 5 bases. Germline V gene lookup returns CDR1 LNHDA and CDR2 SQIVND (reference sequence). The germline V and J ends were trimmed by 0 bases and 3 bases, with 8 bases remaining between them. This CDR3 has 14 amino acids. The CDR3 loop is CASSIDGGYYGYTF. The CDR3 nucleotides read TGTGCCAGTAGTATAGATGGGGGGTACTATGGCTACACCTTC.

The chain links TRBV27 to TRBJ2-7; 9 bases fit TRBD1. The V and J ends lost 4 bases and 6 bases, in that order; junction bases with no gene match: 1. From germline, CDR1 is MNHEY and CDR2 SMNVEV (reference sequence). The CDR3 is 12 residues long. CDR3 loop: CASSSTGGEQYF. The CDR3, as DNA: TGTGCCAGCAGTTCGACAGGGGGCGAGCAGTACTTC.

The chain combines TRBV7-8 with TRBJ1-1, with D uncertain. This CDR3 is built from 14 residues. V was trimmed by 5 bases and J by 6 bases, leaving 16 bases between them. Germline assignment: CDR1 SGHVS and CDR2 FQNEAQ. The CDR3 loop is CASSTTIGMAEAFF. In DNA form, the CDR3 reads TGTGCCAGCAGCACCACAATAGGGATGGCTGAAGCTTTCTTT.

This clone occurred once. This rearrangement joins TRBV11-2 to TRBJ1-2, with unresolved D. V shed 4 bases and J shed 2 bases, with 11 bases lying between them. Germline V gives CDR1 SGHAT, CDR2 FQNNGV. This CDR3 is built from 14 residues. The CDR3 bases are TGTGCCAGCAGCTCCCCCCCACAGAACTATGGCTACACCTTC. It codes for CASSSPPQNYGYTF.

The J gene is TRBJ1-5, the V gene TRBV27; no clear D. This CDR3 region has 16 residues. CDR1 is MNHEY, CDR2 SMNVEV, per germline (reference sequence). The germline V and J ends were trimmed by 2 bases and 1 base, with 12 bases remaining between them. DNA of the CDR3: TGTGCCAGCAGTTTAAAGGCTGGGGTCAGCAATCAGCCCCAGCATTTT. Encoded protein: CASSLKAGVSNQPQHF.

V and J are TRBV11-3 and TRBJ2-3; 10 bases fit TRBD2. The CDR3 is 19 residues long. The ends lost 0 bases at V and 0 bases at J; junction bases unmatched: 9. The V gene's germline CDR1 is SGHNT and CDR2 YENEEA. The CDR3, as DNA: TGTGCCAGCAGCTTAGACATAGCGGGGGGCCAAACTAGCACAGATACGCAGTATTTT. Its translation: CASSLDIAGGQTSTDTQYF.

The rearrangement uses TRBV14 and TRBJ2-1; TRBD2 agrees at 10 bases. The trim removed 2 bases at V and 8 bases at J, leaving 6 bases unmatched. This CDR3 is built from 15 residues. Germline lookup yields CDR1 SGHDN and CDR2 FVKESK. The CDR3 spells CASSQNLAGVDEQFF. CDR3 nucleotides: TGTGCCAGCAGCCAAAACCTAGCGGGAGTGGATGAGCAGTTCTTC.